These 8 T cell receptor beta chains originate from one sample sequenced in a study of OX40 agonist ivuxolimab in advanced cancers. TCRdb keeps only in-frame clones here, not all; method: immunoSEQ multiplex PCR. Here the sample spans under 25,000 clones, 60% to 85% being singletons. The sequenced sample was CD4+ or CD8+ T cells sorted from blood, obtained in a trial of the OX40 agonist ivuxolimab. The source of these receptors is an adult with an advanced solid tumor such as melanoma, head and neck, liver or kidney cancer.

The rearrangement joins TRBV19 to TRBJ1-5; possibly TRBD1 for D (6 bases). The CDR3 is 15 amino acids. Germline V gives CDR1 LNHDA, CDR2 SQIVND (reference sequence). V was clipped by 6 bases and J by 0 bases, with 12 bases between them. The CDR3 loop is CASSVTGNSNQPQHF. DNA for the CDR3: TGTGCCAGTAGCGTTACAGGGAATAGCAATCAGCCCCAGCATTTT.

Concerning this clone itself: One end of the junction is discordant with germline, which a read error may explain. This sequence joins TRBV4-1 and TRBJ2-4, with D possibly TRBD1 on 5 matching bases. CDR3 length: 16 residues. From germline, CDR1 is MGHRA and CDR2 YSYEKL. CDR3 DNA: TGCGCCAGCAGCAAAGACGCCAGGGTCGCCAAAAACATTCAGTACTTC. This codes for CASSKDARVAKNIQYF.

V usage is TRBV5-6 and J usage is TRBJ1-1; no clear D gene. Trimming left V 1 base short and J 7 bases short, with 11 bases between. The germline gives CDR1 SGHDT, CDR2 YYEEEE. This CDR3 has 13 amino acids. The CDR3 loop reads CASSLSSQYEAFF. In DNA, the CDR3 is TGTGCCAGCAGCTTGAGTTCACAGTATGAAGCTTTCTTT. Using reference TRBV5-6 and TRBJ1-1 for the parts outside the CDR3, the full variable domain is DAGVTQSPTHLIKTRGQQVTLRCSPKSGHDTVSWYQQALGQGPQFIFQYYEEEERQRGNFPDRFSGHQFPNYSSELNVNALLLGDSALYLCASSLSSQYEAFFGQGTRLTVV.

This sequence joins TRBV9 and TRBJ1-1; D not certain. The V gene's germline CDR1 is SGDLS and CDR2 YYNGEE. V was shortened by 0 bases and J by 6 bases, with 9 bases between the two germline ends. The CDR3 runs 13 residues. The CDR3 region is CASSVEGKAEAFF. CDR3 DNA sequence: TGTGCCAGCAGCGTAGAAGGGAAGGCTGAAGCTTTCTTT.

CDR3 DNA sequence: TGTGCCAGTAGTATCACGGGAGGGCCTTACAATGAGCAGTTCTTC. Protein: CASSITGGPYNEQFF. The chain uses TRBV19 and TRBJ2-1, with TRBD2 matching over 8 bases. The CDR3 contains 15 residues. V was pared by 3 bases and J by 4 bases, with 5 bases of the junction left unmatched. Germline CDR1 reads LNHDA; CDR2 reads SQIVND (reference sequence).

V and J are TRBV11-2 and TRBJ1-3; a possible D gene is TRBD1 (6 bases). Germline V gene data show CDR1 as SGHAT and CDR2 as FQNNGV. Trimming cost V 5 bases and J 9 bases, with 14 bases left between them. This CDR3 has 13 amino acids. CDR3: CASSPGHRGTIYF. The CDR3 nucleotides are TGTGCCAGCAGCCCGGGACATAGAGGCACCATATATTTT.

Details on this clone: The sample contains more than one DNA sequence encoding this CDR3. The chain is built from TRBV1 and TRBJ1-2. TRBV1 counts as a pseudogene. The CDR3 is 13 amino acids. CDR3 protein: CTSSVRKTYGYTF. Here the CDR3 DNA reads TGCACCAGCAGTGTGCGGAAGACCTATGGCTACACCTTC.

The chain has TRBV28 and TRBJ2-7; D is undetermined. Between the trimmed V and J ends, which lost 3 bases and 10 bases, there was a span of 13 bases. CDR1 MDHEN and CDR2 SYDVKM come from the germline V gene. The CDR3 has 12 residues. The CDR3 region is CASSFGASHQYF. CDR3 nucleotides: TGTGCCAGCAGTTTCGGCGCCTCACATCAGTACTTC.